This T cell receptor beta chain is from a study of technical replicates of blood from a handful of donors (dated by TCRdb to about 2017). The library was made by the immunoSEQ multiplex PCR assay. TCRdb holds this immuneACCESS table with in-frame rearrangements only. Some clones are missing; in checked studies, unresolved V genes explain under half, and the rest has no known cause. For this sample the table gives tens of thousands of clones, of which about 90% were detected only once. The ten top clones hold roughly 0.25% of the sample. Note on this clone: Its cognate antigen has yet to be identified. No base quality values were provided; no much bigger clone lies one nucleotide off.

At the junction V is shortened by 4 bases and J by 9 bases; bases outside the gene matches: 4. The CDR3 covers 13 residues, taking in both the cysteine and the phenylalanine. Of the read, only the CDR3 DNA is kept; its 39 bases are in frame from base 1. The germline V gene supplies CDR1 SGHTA and CDR2 FQGTGA. This receptor chain uses TRBV7-3 and TRBJ2-1, and 9 bases in between align with TRBD1. Sequencing was performed on T cells isolated from PBMCs. The clonotype was recovered from a human donor in good health. The DNA sequence is given as TGTGCCAGCAGCTCGGGACAGGGTCTTGAGCAGTTCTTC. Its protein product is CASSSGQGLEQFF.